This record looks at one TCR beta chain sequence and its context. The clone's antigen remains unknown. It has no much larger one-base neighbor in the sample; base qualities were not kept. The sample is drawn from a study of T cell responses to AZD1222 COVID-19 vaccine (dated by TCRdb to the early 2020s). Context from the whole study: TCR sequencing was performed for about 250 trial participants, of whom about 210 were given two doses of AZD1222 and roughly 25 were given two doses of MenACWY control vaccine. Trial participants were enrolled by age into 18-55, 56-69 and 70-plus year subgroups, with about 150, 28 and 57 TCR-sequenced participants respectively. Overall results and qualifications from the work: After two AZD1222 doses, both the breadth and the depth of spike-specific TCRs were significantly higher than at day 0 and than in MenACWY recipients. Participants were mostly white British, with more females than males. The authors suggested clonal diversity may have been underestimated. In the small 56-69-year group, the increase in depth fell short of significance, most likely because of low power. Reportedly, close to half of the unique spike-specific TCRs recognized epitopes lying outside the regions that are mutated in the B.1.351 and B.1.1.7 variants. The vaccine-associated CD4 TCRs covered the entire spike protein, and the dominant responses fell in regions 160-218 and 743-854. Conclusions about previously exposed vaccinees were limited because only six or seven AZD1222 recipients were SARS-CoV-2 seropositive at baseline. No day 14 peak-response samples were available, so repertoires were characterized only after the peak T cell response.

V and J lose 4 bases and 1 base, and a span of 8 bases separates them. Including the terminal cysteine and phenylalanine, the CDR3 comprises 14 residues. Only CDR3 DNA remains: 42 bases, in frame from the first base. Per the germline V gene, SGHRS is the CDR1 and YFSETQ is the CDR2. Taken with the paper, the label for time point translates to: about 28 days (+/-7) after the second vaccine dose. AZD1222 recipients given second doses at about 4 weeks or at about 12 weeks were pooled, since spike-specific TCR depth and breadth were not found to differ between the two schedules. Vaccinee samples were obtained from the UK trials COV001 and COV002, which included a single-blind randomized controlled phase 2/3 trial of AZD1222 (ChAdOx1 nCoV-19) in healthy adults. Trial participant PBMC samples were collected at day 0 and day 28 after the second dose for TCRbeta chain sequencing. The CDR3 regions of human TCRbeta chains were analyzed by immunosequencing. As for the original processing: Repertoire TCRs were checked for matches against a reference library of SARS-CoV-2-specific TCRs that had been generated using the MIRA antigen-specificity platform. Breadth was defined as the fraction of unique TCRs that were SARS-CoV-2-associated. Depth was defined as the fraction of total T cells that were SARS-CoV-2-associated. Each spike-specific TCR was assigned to its reactive spike region and to a CD4 or CD8 class using the MIRA data. Log10-transformed breadth and depth values were compared by one-way ANOVA with Sidak's multiple comparisons tests. Drawn from immuneACCESS, this table holds only the in-frame rearrangements with V and J called that TCRdb kept. Clones are partly lost; checked studies trace under half to an unresolved V gene and leave the rest unexplained. Clone size and the V and J calls come from that table; the DNA yielded D and trimming. Within this sample are approximately 150,000 clones, with about nine tenths of them counted one time only. In total, the top ten clones hold 1.5% to 2.5% of the sample.

The receptor was isolated from an adult who received the AZD1222 COVID-19 vaccine. This receptor chain uses TRBV5-1 and TRBJ2-2; the D gene is perhaps TRBD1 or TRBD2, as each covers 5 bases. Here the sequenced sample was peripheral blood, taken 28 days after the second AZD1222 dose. The encoded CDR3 is CASSRDQNTGELFF. The DNA reads as follows: TGCGCCAGCAGCAGGGACCAGAACACCGGGGAGCTGTTTTTT.